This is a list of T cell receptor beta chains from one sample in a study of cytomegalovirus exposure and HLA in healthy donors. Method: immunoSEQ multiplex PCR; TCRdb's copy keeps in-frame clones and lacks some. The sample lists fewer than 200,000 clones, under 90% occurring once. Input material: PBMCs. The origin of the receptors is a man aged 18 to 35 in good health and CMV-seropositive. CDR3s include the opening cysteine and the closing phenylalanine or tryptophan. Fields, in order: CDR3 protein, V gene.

CASSLRDRGEQYF	TRBV7-9
CASSLGESSGNTIYF	TRBV11-3
CSVQKGDRVDQPQHF	TRBV29-1
CASSPSGLAGGRGDTQYF	TRBV27
CASSLSAGELFF	TRBV18
CASSFGPRDEQYF	TRBV7-3
CASSLGPVYGYTF	TRBV28
CASSRGRVANQPQHF	TRBV7-8
CASSYHRQDLQGEQFF	TRBV6-5
CASSPGGGPQHF	TRBV4-1
CASRVAGGIGTGELFF	TRBV5-1
CASTRTGRTEAFF	TRBV5-1
CASSLLVSGSKGNEQFF	TRBV28
CATSGSPGYNEQFF	TRBV15
CASSLSSGTHYEQYF	TRBV5-4
CASSYSSGSYEQYF	TRBV6-6
CSVEEDTGGITYEQYF	TRBV29-1
CASSLGLAGGYSSYNEQFF	TRBV7-9
CASSPIRGTETQYF	TRBV14
CAWSATQGGAFF	TRBV30
CASSVLSGSYQGEQFF	TRBV6-1
CASSLDPAYEQYF	TRBV5-1
CASSRTGDTEAFF	TRBV18
CASSLGGADTQYF	TRBV18
CASSWRADTQYF	TRBV7-8
CASGFGMYEQYF	TRBV5-1
CAIRPGLVSDEQYF	TRBV10-3
CASSLGLAGVGDTQYF	TRBV27
CASSLDQTGSAFF	TRBV11-3
CASRPNGVRNTEAFF	TRBV6-5
CASSPYGTLSTDTQYF	TRBV5-1
CASSPGQMNTEAFF	TRBV4-1
CASSYSGQNEQFF	TRBV14
CASSPRLAGVGETQYF	TRBV11-2
CASSQDQLAGGQETQYF	TRBV4-1